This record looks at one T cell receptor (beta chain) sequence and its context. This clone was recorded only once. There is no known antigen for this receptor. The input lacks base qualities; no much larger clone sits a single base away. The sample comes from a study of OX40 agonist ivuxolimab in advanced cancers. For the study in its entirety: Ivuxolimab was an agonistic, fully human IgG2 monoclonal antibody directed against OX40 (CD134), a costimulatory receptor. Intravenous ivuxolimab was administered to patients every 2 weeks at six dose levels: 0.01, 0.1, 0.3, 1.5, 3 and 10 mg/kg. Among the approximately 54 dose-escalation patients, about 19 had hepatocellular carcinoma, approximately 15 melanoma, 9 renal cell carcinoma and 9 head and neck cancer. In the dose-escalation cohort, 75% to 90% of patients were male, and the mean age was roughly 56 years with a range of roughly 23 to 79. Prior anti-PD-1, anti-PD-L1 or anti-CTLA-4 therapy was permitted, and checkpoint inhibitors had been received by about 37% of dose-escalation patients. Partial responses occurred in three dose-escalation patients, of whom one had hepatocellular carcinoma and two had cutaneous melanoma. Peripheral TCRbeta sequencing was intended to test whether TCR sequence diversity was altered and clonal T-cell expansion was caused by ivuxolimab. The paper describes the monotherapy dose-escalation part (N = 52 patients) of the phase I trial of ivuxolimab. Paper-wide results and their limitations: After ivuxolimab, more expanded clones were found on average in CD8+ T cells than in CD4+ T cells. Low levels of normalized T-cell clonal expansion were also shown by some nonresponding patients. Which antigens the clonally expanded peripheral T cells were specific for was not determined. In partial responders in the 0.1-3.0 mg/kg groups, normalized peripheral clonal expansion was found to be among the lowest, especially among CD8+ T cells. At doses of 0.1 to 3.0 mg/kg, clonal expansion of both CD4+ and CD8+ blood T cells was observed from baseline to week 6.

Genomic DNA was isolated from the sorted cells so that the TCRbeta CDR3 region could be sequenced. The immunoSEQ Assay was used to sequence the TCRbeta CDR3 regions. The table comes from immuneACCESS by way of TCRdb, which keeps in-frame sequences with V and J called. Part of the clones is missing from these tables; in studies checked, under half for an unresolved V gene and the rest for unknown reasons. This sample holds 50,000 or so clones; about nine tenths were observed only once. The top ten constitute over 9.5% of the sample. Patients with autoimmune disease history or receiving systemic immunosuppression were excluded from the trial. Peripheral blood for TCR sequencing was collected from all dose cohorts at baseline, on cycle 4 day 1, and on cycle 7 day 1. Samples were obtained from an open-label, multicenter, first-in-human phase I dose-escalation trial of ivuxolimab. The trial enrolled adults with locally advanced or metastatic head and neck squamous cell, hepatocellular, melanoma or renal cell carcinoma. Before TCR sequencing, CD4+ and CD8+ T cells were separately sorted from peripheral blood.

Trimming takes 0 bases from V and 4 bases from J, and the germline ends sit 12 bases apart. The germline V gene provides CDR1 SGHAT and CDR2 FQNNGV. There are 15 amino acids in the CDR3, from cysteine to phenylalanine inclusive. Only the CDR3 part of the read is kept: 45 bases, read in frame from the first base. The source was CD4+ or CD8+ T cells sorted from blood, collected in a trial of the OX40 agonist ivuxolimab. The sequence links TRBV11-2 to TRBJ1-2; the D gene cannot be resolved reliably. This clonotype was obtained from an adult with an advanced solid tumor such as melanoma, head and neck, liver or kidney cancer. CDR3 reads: CASSLEFGYLYGYTF. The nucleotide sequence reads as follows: TGTGCCAGCAGCTTAGAATTCGGCTACCTCTATGGCTACACCTTC. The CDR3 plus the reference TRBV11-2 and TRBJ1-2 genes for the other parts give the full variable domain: EAGVAQSPRYKIIEKRQSVAFWCNPISGHATLYWYQQILGQGPKLLIQFQNNGVVDDSQLPKDRFSAERLKGVDSTLKIQPAKLEDSAVYLCASSLEFGYLYGYTFGSGTRLTVV.